Below are 12 T cell receptor beta chains sequenced from a single sample in a study of T-cell reconstitution after alpha-beta-depleted transplantation in children. TCRbeta library construction was performed incorporating unique molecular identifiers. Each CDR3 protein gets one entry after TCRdb re-called the PCR reads with MiXCR. The data hold around 960,000 distinct CDR3 sequences, with about 29% observed a single time. Sequencing used PBMCs, mostly from graft donor cells, obtained 360 days after TCRalphabeta/CD19-depleted stem cell transplant. These receptors originate from a boy younger than two who had a stem cell transplant for SCID, so the T cells may come from the graft donor.

This sequence joins TRBV20-1 and TRBJ2-3; D perhaps matches TRBD1 (6 bases). The germline V gene has CDR1 DFQATT and CDR2 SNEGSKA (reference sequence). The CDR3 loop spans 16 amino acids. Trimming took 1 base from V and 4 from J, leaving 18 bases between them. DNA of the CDR3: TGCAGTGCTAGAGGACCCCACAGGGAAGGGGCAGATACGCAGTATTTT. This sequence encodes CSARGPHREGADTQYF.

In its sample, this clonotype was seen a few times. The chain recombines TRBV4-1 with TRBJ2-1, with 12 bases fitting TRBD2. Trimming removed 3 bases from V and 3 bases from J; junction bases left unmatched: 3. Germline V gene data show CDR1 as MGHRA and CDR2 as YSYEKL. The CDR3 length is 16 residues. The chain's CDR3 is CASSQTTSGGYNEQFF. DNA for the CDR3: TGCGCCAGCAGCCAGACGACTAGCGGGGGCTACAATGAGCAGTTCTTC.

The chain uses TRBV24-1 and TRBJ2-3; 9 bases align to TRBD2. The J segment lost 6 bases and the V segment lost 3 bases, leaving 3 bases of the junction unmatched. The length of the CDR3 is 14 residues. Germline lookup yields CDR1 KGHDR and CDR2 SFDVKD. CDR3 amino acids: CATSDGGRGDTQYF. The CDR3 DNA is TGTGCCACCAGTGATGGCGGGAGGGGGGATACGCAGTATTTT.

The V and J genes are TRBV18 and TRBJ2-5; 7 nucleotides align to TRBD1. V shed 5 bases and J 3 bases; nucleotides not matched to a gene: 6. The CDR3 length is 14 residues. CDR1 and CDR2 (germline): KGHSH, LQKENI. CDR3 sequence (DNA): TGTGCCAGCTCATCACGACAGGGTAAAGAGACCCAGTACTTC. It encodes CASSSRQGKETQYF.

The chain links TRBV11-2 to TRBJ1-2; 9 bases fit TRBD1. Germline assignment: CDR1 SGHAT and CDR2 FQNNGV. The ends lost 4 bases at V and 6 bases at J; junction bases unmatched: 18. The CDR3 covers 18 residues. CDR3 coding DNA: TGTGCCAGCAGCTCCCCCCCGGACAGGGGAAGGATTGGTCATGGCTACACCTTC. Protein sequence: CASSSPPDRGRIGHGYTF.

A few counts support this clonotype. The chain employs TRBV24-1 and TRBJ2-1, with 10 bases identical to TRBD2. Germline V CDR1 and CDR2: KGHDR, SFDVKD. Losses at the gene ends were 12 bases for V and 5 bases for J; bases not matched to a gene: 18. This CDR3 is built from 17 residues. The CDR3 DNA reads TGTGCCCCTCAATATTTTGACACTAGCGGGGACAACAATGAGCAGTTCTTC. Translation gives CAPQYFDTSGDNNEQFF.

This clonotype came up a few times. The gene calls are TRBV24-1 and TRBJ2-3; a possible D gene is TRBD1 (5 bases). V lost 11 bases and J lost 7, with 12 bases in between. From germline, CDR1 is KGHDR and CDR2 SFDVKD. This CDR3 region has 11 residues. CDR3 DNA sequence: TGTGCCATCCCTGGACACCATACGCAGTATTTT. Translated, it gives CAIPGHHTQYF.

V is TRBV10-3 and J is TRBJ2-5, with D unclear. Germline V gives CDR1 ENHRY, CDR2 SYGVKD. V was shortened by 5 bases and J by 2 bases, with 15 bases between the two germline ends. The CDR3 is 15 residues long. The CDR3 loop reads CAISRRPARQETQYF. CDR3 nucleotides: TGTGCCATCAGTCGTAGGCCAGCGAGGCAAGAGACCCAGTACTTC.

The chain couples TRBV5-5 to TRBJ2-1; D call uncertain. The germline V gene encodes CDR1 SGHKS and CDR2 YYEKEE (reference sequence). The CDR3 has 16 amino acids. V gave up 1 base and J gave up 9 bases, with 20 bases separating them. This CDR3 is CASSLSGIVLVFEQFF. In nucleotides, the CDR3 is TGTGCCAGCAGCTTGTCTGGGATAGTGCTGGTCTTTGAGCAGTTCTTC. The full variable domain, with the rest looked up from reference TRBV5-5 and TRBJ2-1, is DAGVTQSPTHLIKTRGQQVTLRCSPISGHKSVSWYQQVLGQGPQFIFQYYEKEERGRGNFPDRFSARQFPNYSSELNVNALLLGDSALYLCASSLSGIVLVFEQFFGPGTRLTVL.

The table lists this clonotype with a few counts. This chain connects TRBV27 to TRBJ2-1; 8 bases are a match to TRBD1. Trimming at V came to 3 bases and at J to 5 bases, leaving 6 bases not matched to a gene. The V gene's germline CDR1 is MNHEY and CDR2 SMNVEV (reference sequence). This CDR3 spans 15 amino acids. The CDR3 is CASSFAGQANNEQFF. CDR3 DNA sequence: TGTGCCAGCAGTTTCGCGGGACAGGCCAACAATGAGCAGTTCTTC.

This chain links TRBV3-1 with TRBJ2-3, with D perhaps being TRBD1 or TRBD2 (5 bases each). The length of the CDR3 is 16 residues. Trimming cost V 0 bases and J 0 bases, with 10 bases left between them. Germline V gives CDR1 LGHDT, CDR2 YNNKEL (reference sequence). The CDR3 loop reads CASSQDLGVSTDTQYF. CDR3 nucleotide sequence: TGTGCCAGCAGCCAAGATTTGGGGGTGAGCACAGATACGCAGTATTTT.

The gene calls are TRBV5-6 and TRBJ2-7; 9 nucleotides line up with TRBD1. Trimming took 2 bases from V and 7 from J; bases not matched to a gene: 7. Germline CDR1 is SGHDT and CDR2 is YYEEEE. This CDR3 spans 14 amino acids. The CDR3 sequence is CASSLLQGAQEQYF. The CDR3 nucleotides read TGTGCCAGCAGCTTACTACAGGGGGCTCAAGAGCAGTACTTC. The entire variable domain, with the rest obtained from reference TRBV5-6 and TRBJ2-7, is as follows: DAGVTQSPTHLIKTRGQQVTLRCSPKSGHDTVSWYQQALGQGPQFIFQYYEEEERQRGNFPDRFSGHQFPNYSSELNVNALLLGDSALYLCASSLLQGAQEQYFGPGTRLTVT.